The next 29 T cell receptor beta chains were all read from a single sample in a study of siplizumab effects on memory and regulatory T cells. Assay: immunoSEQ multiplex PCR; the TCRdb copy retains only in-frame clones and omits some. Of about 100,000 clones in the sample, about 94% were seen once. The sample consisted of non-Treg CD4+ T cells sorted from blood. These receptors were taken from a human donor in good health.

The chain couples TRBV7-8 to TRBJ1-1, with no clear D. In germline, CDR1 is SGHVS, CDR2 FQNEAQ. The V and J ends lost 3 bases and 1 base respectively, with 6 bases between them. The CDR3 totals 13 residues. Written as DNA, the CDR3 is TGTGCCAGCAGCTTGGGTCGGAACACTGAAGCTTTCTTT. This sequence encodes CASSLGRNTEAFF.

The CDR3 reads CATKVQGQSYNEQFF. CDR3 DNA: TGTGCCACCAAAGTACAGGGACAGTCCTACAATGAGCAGTTCTTC. The chain combines TRBV11-2 with TRBJ2-1; 7 bases map to TRBD1. This CDR3 spans 15 amino acids. V was clipped by 10 bases and J by 1 base; unmatched bases: 10. CDR1 and CDR2 from the germline V gene are SGHAT and FQNNGV.

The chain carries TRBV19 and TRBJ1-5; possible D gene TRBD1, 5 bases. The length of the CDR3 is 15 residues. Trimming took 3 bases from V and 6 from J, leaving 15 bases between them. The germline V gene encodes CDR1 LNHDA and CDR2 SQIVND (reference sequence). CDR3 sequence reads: CASSMVRALIQPQHF. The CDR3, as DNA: TGTGCCAGTAGTATGGTCAGGGCGCTGATTCAGCCCCAGCATTTT. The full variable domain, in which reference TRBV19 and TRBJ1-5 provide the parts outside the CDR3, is DGGITQSPKYLFRKEGQNVTLSCEQNLNHDAMYWYRQDPGQGLRLIYYSQIVNDFQKGDIAEGYSVSREKKESFPLTVTSAQKNPTAFYLCASSMVRALIQPQHFGDGTRLSIL.

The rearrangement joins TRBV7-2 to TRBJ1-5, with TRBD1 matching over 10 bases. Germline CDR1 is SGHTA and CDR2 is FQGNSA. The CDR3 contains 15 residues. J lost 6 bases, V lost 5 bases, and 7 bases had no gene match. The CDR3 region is CASSQTGGWSQPQHF. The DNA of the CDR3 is TGTGCCAGCAGCCAGACAGGGGGCTGGAGTCAGCCCCAGCATTTT.

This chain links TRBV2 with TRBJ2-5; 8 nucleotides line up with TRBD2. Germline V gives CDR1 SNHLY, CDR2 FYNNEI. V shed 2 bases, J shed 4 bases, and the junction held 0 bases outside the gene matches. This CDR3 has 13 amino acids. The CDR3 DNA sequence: TGTGCCAGCAGTGAACTAGCGGGAGAGACCCAGTACTTC. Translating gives CASSELAGETQYF. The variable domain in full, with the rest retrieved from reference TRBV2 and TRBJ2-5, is EPEVTQTPSHQVTQMGQEVILRCVPISNHLYFYWYRQILGQKVEFLVSFYNNEISEKSEIFDDQFSVERPDGSNFTLKIRSTKLEDSAMYFCASSELAGETQYFGPGTRLLVL.

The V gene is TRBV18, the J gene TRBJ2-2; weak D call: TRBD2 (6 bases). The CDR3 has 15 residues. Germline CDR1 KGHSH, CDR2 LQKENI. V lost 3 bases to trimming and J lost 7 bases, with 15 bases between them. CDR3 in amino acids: CASSPVDGSIGELFF. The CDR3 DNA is TGTGCCAGCTCACCTGTAGACGGGAGCATCGGGGAGCTGTTTTTT. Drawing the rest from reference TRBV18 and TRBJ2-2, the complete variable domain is NAGVMQNPRHLVRRRGQEARLRCSPMKGHSHVYWYRQLPEEGLKFMVYLQKENIIDESGMPKERFSAEFPKEGPSILRIQQVVRGDSAAYFCASSPVDGSIGELFFGEGSRLTVL.

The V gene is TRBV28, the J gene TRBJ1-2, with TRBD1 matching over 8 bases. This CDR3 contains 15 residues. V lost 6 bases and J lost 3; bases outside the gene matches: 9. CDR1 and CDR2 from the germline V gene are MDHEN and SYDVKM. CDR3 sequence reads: CASSLAGGDHYGYTF. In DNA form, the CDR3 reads TGTGCCAGCAGCCTAGCAGGGGGCGATCACTATGGCTACACCTTC.

The CDR3 DNA reads TGTGCCAGCAAGATTGGGACAGGGGGAGGTGAAAAACTGTTTTTT. Protein product: CASKIGTGGGEKLFF. The V and J genes are TRBV25-1 and TRBJ1-4; 11 bases are shared with TRBD1. The CDR3 length is 15 residues. Germline CDR1 reads MGHDK; CDR2 reads SYGVNS. Unmatched junction bases numbered 8, after V lost 7 bases and J lost 7 bases.

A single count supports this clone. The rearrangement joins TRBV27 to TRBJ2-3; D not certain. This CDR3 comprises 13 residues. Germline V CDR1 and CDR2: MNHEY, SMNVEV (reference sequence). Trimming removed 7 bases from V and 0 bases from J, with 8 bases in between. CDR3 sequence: CASNSASTDTQYF. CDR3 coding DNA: TGTGCCAGCAACAGTGCTAGCACAGATACGCAGTATTTT.

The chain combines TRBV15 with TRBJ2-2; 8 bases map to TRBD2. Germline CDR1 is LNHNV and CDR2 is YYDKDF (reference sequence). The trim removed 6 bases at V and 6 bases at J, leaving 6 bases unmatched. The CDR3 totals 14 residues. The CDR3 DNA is TGTGCCACCAGTGTAGCGGGAACGGCCGGGGAGCTGTTTTTT. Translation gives CATSVAGTAGELFF.

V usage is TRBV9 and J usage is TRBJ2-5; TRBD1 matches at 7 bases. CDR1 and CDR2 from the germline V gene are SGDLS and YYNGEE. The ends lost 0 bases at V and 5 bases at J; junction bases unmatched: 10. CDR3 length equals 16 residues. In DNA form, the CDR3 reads TGTGCCAGCAGCGTAGGGTCAGGGGGTGGTCGGGAGACCCAGTACTTC. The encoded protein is CASSVGSGGGRETQYF.

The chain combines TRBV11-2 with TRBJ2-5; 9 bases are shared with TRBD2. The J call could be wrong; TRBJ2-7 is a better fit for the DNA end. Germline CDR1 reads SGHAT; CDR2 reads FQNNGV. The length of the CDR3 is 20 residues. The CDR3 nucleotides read TGTGCCAGCAGCTTAGATCTCGAGGCGGCGGGAGGGTTAAGATCTTACGAGCAGTACTTC. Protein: CASSLDLEAAGGLRSYEQYF.

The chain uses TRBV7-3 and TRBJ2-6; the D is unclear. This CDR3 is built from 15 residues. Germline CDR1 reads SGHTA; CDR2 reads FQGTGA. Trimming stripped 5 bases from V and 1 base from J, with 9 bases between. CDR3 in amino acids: CASSRTYSGANVLTF. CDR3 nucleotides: TGTGCCAGCAGCCGTACCTATTCTGGGGCCAACGTCCTGACTTTC.

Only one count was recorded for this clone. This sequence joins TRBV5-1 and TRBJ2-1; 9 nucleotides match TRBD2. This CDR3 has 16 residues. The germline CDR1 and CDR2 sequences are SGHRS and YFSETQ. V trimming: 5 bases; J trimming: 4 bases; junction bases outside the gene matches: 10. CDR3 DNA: TGCGCCAGCAGTCGCAAACTAGCGGGTCCGTACAATGAGCAGTTCTTC. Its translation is CASSRKLAGPYNEQFF.

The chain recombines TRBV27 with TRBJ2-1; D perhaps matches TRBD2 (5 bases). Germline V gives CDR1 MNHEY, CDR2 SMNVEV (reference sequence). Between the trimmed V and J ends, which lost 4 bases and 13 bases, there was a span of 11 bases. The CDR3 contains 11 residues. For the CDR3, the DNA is TGTGCCAGCAGTTCAGGACTCCAACAGTTCTTC. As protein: CASSSGLQQFF.

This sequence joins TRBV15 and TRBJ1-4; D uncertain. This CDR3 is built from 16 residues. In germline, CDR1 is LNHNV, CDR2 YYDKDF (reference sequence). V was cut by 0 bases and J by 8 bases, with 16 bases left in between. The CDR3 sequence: CATSRDRTATREKLFF. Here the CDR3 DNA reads TGTGCCACCAGCAGAGATCGAACAGCCACGCGAGAAAAACTGTTTTTT.

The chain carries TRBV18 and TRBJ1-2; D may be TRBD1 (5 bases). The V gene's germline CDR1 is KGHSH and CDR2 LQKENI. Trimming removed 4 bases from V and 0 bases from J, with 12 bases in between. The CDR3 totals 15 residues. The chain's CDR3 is CASSHRDGTNYGYTF. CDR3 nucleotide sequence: TGTGCCAGCTCACACCGGGACGGAACTAACTATGGCTACACCTTC.

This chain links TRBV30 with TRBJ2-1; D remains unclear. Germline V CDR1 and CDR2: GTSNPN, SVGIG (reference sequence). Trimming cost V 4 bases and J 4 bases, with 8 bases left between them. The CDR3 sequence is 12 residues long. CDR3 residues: CAWIPQYNEQFF. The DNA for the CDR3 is TGTGCCTGGATACCTCAATACAATGAGCAGTTCTTC.

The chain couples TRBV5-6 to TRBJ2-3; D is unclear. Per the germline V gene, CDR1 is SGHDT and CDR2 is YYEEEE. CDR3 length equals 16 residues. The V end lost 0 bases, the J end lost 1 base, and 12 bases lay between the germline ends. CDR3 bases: TGTGCCAGCAGCTTGGTGGCAGGACCCCGCACAGATACGCAGTATTTT. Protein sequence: CASSLVAGPRTDTQYF.

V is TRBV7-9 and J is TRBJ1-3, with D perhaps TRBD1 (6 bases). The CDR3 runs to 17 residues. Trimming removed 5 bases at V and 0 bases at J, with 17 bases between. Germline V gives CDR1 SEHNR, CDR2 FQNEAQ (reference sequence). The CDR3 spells CASSIDGQLYSGNTIYF. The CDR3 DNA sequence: TGTGCCAGCAGCATAGACGGACAGTTATACTCTGGAAACACCATATATTTT. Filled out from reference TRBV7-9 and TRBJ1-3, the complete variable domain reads DTGVSQNPRHKITKRGQNVTFRCDPISEHNRLYWYRQTLGQGPEFLTYFQNEAQLEKSRLLSDRFSAERPKGSFSTLEIQRTEQGDSAMYLCASSIDGQLYSGNTIYFGEGSWLTVV.

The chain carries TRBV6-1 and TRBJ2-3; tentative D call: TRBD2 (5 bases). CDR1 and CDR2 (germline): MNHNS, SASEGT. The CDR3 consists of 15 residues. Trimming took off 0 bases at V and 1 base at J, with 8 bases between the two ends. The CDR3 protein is CASSEAPAGTDTQYF. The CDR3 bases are TGTGCCAGCAGTGAAGCGCCAGCGGGCACAGATACGCAGTATTTT.

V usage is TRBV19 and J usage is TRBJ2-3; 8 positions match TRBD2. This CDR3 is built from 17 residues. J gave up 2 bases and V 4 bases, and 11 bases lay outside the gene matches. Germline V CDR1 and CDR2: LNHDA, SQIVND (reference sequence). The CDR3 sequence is CASSKPPKRGYTDTQYF. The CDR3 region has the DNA TGTGCCAGTAGTAAGCCCCCAAAGCGGGGGTACACAGATACGCAGTATTTT.

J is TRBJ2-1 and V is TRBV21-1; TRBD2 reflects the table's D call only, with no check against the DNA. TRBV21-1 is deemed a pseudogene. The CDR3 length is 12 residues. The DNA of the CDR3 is TGTGCCAGCAGCTTTTCTACCAATGAGCAGTTCTTC. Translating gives CASSFSTNEQFF.

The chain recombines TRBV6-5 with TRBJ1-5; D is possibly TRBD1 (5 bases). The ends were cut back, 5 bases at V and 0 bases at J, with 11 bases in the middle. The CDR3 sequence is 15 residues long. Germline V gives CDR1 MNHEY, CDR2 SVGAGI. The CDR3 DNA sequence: TGTGCCAGCAGTCGACAGCCGTATAGCAATCAGCCCCAGCATTTT. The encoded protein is CASSRQPYSNQPQHF.

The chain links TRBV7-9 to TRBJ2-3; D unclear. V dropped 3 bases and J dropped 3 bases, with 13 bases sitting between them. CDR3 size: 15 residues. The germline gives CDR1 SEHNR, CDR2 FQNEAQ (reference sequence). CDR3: CASSFSGLRTDTQYF. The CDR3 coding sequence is TGTGCCAGCAGCTTCTCCGGTCTACGAACAGATACGCAGTATTTT.

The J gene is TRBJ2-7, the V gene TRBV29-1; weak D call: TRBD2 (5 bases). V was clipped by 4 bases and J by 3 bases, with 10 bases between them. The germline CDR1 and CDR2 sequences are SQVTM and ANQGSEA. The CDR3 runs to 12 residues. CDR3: CSVASGIYEQYF. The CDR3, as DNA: TGCAGCGTTGCGTCGGGAATCTACGAGCAGTACTTC.

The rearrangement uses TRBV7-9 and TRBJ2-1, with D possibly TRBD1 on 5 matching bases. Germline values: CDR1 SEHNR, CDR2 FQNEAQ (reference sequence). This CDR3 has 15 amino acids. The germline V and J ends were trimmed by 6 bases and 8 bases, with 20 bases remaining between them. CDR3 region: CASRNKRRIGDEQFF. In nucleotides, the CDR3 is TGTGCCAGCAGAAACAAGCGACGGATAGGGGATGAGCAGTTCTTC.

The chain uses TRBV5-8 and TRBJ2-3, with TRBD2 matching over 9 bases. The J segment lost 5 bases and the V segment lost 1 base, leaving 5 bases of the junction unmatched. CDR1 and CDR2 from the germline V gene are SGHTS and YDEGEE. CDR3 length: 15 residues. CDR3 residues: CASSLRLAGIDTQYF. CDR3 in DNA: TGTGCCAGCAGCTTGCGGCTAGCGGGAATAGATACGCAGTATTTT.

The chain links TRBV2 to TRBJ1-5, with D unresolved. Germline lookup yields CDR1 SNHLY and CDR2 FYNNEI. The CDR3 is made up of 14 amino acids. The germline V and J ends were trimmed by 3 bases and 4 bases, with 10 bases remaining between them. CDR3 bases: TGTGCCAGCAGTGAGTGGCGGTTGAATCAGCCCCAGCATTTT. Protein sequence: CASSEWRLNQPQHF. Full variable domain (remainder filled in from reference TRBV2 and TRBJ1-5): EPEVTQTPSHQVTQMGQEVILRCVPISNHLYFYWYRQILGQKVEFLVSFYNNEISEKSEIFDDQFSVERPDGSNFTLKIRSTKLEDSAMYFCASSEWRLNQPQHFGDGTRLSIL.